Listed here is a single T cell receptor beta chain. This sample was taken from a study of brain T cells in children with intractable seizures. TCRdb's table, derived via immunoSEQ multiplex PCR, lists solely in-frame clones and lacks some. The table lists approximately 40,000 clones, 80% to 95% of them singletons. Per germline, CDR1 WNHNN and CDR2 SYGVQD (reference sequence). This CDR3 region has 18 residues. J was trimmed by 0 bases and V by 3 bases; bases with no gene match: 9. The TCR originated in a girl aged 2 to 10 with tuberous sclerosis and intractable seizures. The material was peripheral blood, obtained at surgery. This chain uses TRBV10-1 with TRBJ1-5, with TRBD1 matching 9 bases. The CDR3 DNA is TGCGCCAGCAGTGACTCTAAGGACAGGGGTAATAGCAATCAGCCCCAGCATTTT. Protein sequence: CASSDSKDRGNSNQPQHF.